One and the same sample provided the 24 T cell receptor beta chains below, sequenced in a study of T cell responses to AZD1222 COVID-19 vaccine (dated by TCRdb to the early 2020s). The receptor library was made with the immunoSEQ multiplex PCR assay. TCRdb stores this immuneACCESS table with in-frame sequences only. Part of the clones is absent; in the studies checked, under half of the shortfall reflects unresolved V genes, and no reason is known for the rest. The sample table holds approximately 160,000 clones, of which 90% were seen once. Approximately 3% of the sample is held by the ten biggest clonotypes. The time point label, read with the paper, signifies: baseline before first vaccination. Here the sequenced sample was peripheral blood, taken on day 0 of AZD1222 vaccination. These TCRs come from an adult in good health.

In DNA form, the CDR3 reads TGTGCCAGCACCGAGGGGGCTAGCGGGGCCATAAACAATGAGCAGTTCTTC. Translation: CASTEGASGAINNEQFF. The chain recombines TRBV7-8 with TRBJ2-1; 9 bases agree with TRBD2. This CDR3 has 17 residues. With V trimmed by 7 bases and J by 5 bases, 15 bases remained unmatched. From germline, CDR1 is SGHVS and CDR2 FQNEAQ.

This chain uses TRBV19 with TRBJ1-6, with D unresolved. The V and J ends lost 3 bases and 7 bases respectively, with 10 bases between them. Germline CDR1 and CDR2: LNHDA and SQIVND (reference sequence). The CDR3 is 14 residues long. The CDR3 loop is CASSIPQLNSPLHF. The DNA for the CDR3 is TGTGCCAGTAGTATCCCACAGTTAAATTCACCCCTCCACTTT. Full variable domain (missing parts from reference TRBV19 and TRBJ1-6): DGGITQSPKYLFRKEGQNVTLSCEQNLNHDAMYWYRQDPGQGLRLIYYSQIVNDFQKGDIAEGYSVSREKKESFPLTVTSAQKNPTAFYLCASSIPQLNSPLHFGNGTRLTVT.

This sequence joins TRBV7-2 and TRBJ1-3; D perhaps matches TRBD1 (5 bases). Germline-derived CDR1 and CDR2 are SGHTA and FQGNSA. This CDR3 region has 15 residues. V shed 5 bases and J shed 2 bases, with 13 bases lying between them. The CDR3 nucleotides are TGTGCCAGCAGCCCTGGAGGGGTAACTGGAAACACCATATATTTT. Amino acid sequence: CASSPGGVTGNTIYF.

The V and J genes are TRBV18 and TRBJ2-5; the match to TRBD2 covers 8 bases. Germline V gives CDR1 KGHSH, CDR2 LQKENI. With 6 bases clipped from V and 5 bases from J, the junction kept 11 bases outside the gene matches. This CDR3 contains 15 residues. In DNA, the CDR3 is TGTGCCAGCTCCCTGCCCTCGGGGGGGCCGGAGACCCAGTACTTC. As protein: CASSLPSGGPETQYF.

The genes are TRBV9 and TRBJ2-3, with 8 positions matching TRBD2. Germline V lookup: CDR1 SGDLS, CDR2 YYNGEE. The CDR3 has 17 residues. Germline trimming cut 0 bases from V and 4 bases from J; bases unmatched to any gene: 10. In nucleotides, the CDR3 is TGTGCCAGCAGCGTAGATCGCGGGGGGAAGGTTTCAGATACGCAGTATTTT. Its protein product is CASSVDRGGKVSDTQYF.

This chain connects TRBV7-6 to TRBJ2-3, with D perhaps matching TRBD2 (6 bases). Per the germline V gene, CDR1 is SGHVS and CDR2 is FNYEAQ. This CDR3 spans 16 amino acids. Trimming stripped 1 base from V and 0 bases from J, with 11 bases between. The CDR3 protein is CASSLVAAASTDTQYF. For the CDR3, the DNA is TGTGCCAGCAGCTTAGTAGCGGCTGCTAGCACAGATACGCAGTATTTT. Drawing the rest from reference TRBV7-6 and TRBJ2-3, the complete variable domain is GAGVSQSPRYKVTKRGQDVALRCDPISGHVSLYWYRQALGQGPEFLTYFNYEAQQDKSGLPNDRFSAERPEGSISTLTIQRTEQRDSAMYRCASSLVAAASTDTQYFGPGTRLTVL.

The gene calls are TRBV3-1 (or the pseudogene TRBV3-2) and TRBJ2-5, with 9 bases identical to TRBD2. Germline CDR1 is LGHDT and CDR2 is YNNKEL (reference sequence). V trimming: 0 bases; J trimming: 5 bases; junction bases outside the gene matches: 19. The length of the CDR3 is 20 residues. For the CDR3, the DNA is TGTGCCAGCAGCCAAGAAGGGGAAGAGGCGGGGGGGCCGTTTTGGGAGACCCAGTACTTC. This gives the protein CASSQEGEEAGGPFWETQYF.

The J gene is TRBJ1-3, the V gene TRBV30; tentatively, D is TRBD1 (5 bases). The germline CDR1 and CDR2 sequences are GTSNPN and SVGIG (reference sequence). The CDR3 is 12 amino acids. Trimming pared 0 bases from V and 11 bases from J, leaving 11 bases between. Here the CDR3 reads CAWSVIGASIYF. The CDR3 region has the DNA TGTGCCTGGAGTGTAATAGGGGCCTCCATATATTTT.

The chain carries TRBV27 and TRBJ2-2; perhaps TRBD1 as D (5 bases). CDR3 size: 16 residues. Trimming took off 1 base at V and 0 bases at J, with 9 bases between the two ends. Germline loops: CDR1 MNHEY, CDR2 SMNVEV (reference sequence). This CDR3 reads CASSLYTGTNTGELFF. As DNA, the CDR3 is TGTGCCAGCAGTTTATATACAGGAACGAACACCGGGGAGCTGTTTTTT.

The chain carries TRBV6-2 or TRBV6-3 and TRBJ2-2; D remains unclear. CDR3 length: 12 residues. The V end was cut by 6 bases, the J end by 6 bases, with 8 bases between. The V gene's germline CDR1 is MNHEY and CDR2 SVGEGT. The CDR3 spells CASSTFPGELFF. The CDR3 bases are TGTGCCAGCAGCACATTTCCCGGGGAGCTGTTTTTT.

This clone was seen only a few times. The chain uses TRBV14 and TRBJ1-2, with 9 bases lining up with TRBD1. Germline V lookup: CDR1 SGHDN, CDR2 FVKESK. This CDR3 has 13 amino acids. V lost 11 bases, J lost 4 bases, and 8 bases stayed unmatched. The CDR3 loop is CAANRGLAYGYTF. CDR3 in DNA: TGTGCCGCCAACAGGGGGCTGGCCTATGGCTACACCTTC.

J is TRBJ2-3 and V is TRBV12-3 or TRBV12-4; 7 bases line up with TRBD2. The CDR3 contains 13 residues. V lost 5 bases, J lost 2 bases, and 1 base stayed unmatched. CDR3 DNA sequence: TGTGCCAGCAGTCGACTAGCCACAGATACGCAGTATTTT. This gives the protein CASSRLATDTQYF.

This chain links TRBV6-5 with TRBJ1-5, with D possibly matching TRBD1 (6 bases). Trimming removed 7 bases from V and 6 bases from J, with 16 bases in between. The germline V gene encodes CDR1 MNHEY and CDR2 SVGAGI. The CDR3 consists of 14 residues. CDR3 nucleotide sequence: TGTGCCAGCAATCACGGGGGGGCGAGTCAGCCCCAGCATTTT. This sequence encodes CASNHGGASQPQHF.

The rearrangement uses TRBV7-3 and TRBJ2-1; no reliable D call. This CDR3 region has 14 residues. V gave up 0 bases and J gave up 6 bases, with 9 bases separating them. Looked up from germline, CDR1 is SGHTA and CDR2 is FQGTGA. The CDR3 protein is CASSLTTSANEQFF. CDR3 coding DNA: TGTGCCAGCAGCTTAACGACGAGTGCCAATGAGCAGTTCTTC.

The chain has TRBV5-1 and TRBJ2-3, with D unresolved. There are 15 residues in the CDR3. Germline V gene data show CDR1 as SGHRS and CDR2 as YFSETQ. V dropped 0 bases and J dropped 6 bases, with 14 bases sitting between them. The CDR3 nucleotides are TGCGCCAGCAGCTTGGGGGAACTTACACGGGATACGCAGTATTTT. Translating gives CASSLGELTRDTQYF. Together with reference TRBV5-1 and TRBJ2-3, the CDR3 gives the full variable domain: KAGVTQTPRYLIKTRGQQVTLSCSPISGHRSVSWYQQTPGQGLQFLFEYFSETQRNKGNFPGRFSGRQFSNSRSEMNVSTLELGDSALYLCASSLGELTRDTQYFGPGTRLTVL.

This chain joins TRBV11-3 and TRBJ2-2, with unresolved D. The germline CDR1 and CDR2 sequences are SGHNT and YENEEA. This CDR3 has 16 residues. V lost 1 base, J lost 4 bases, and 13 bases lay in between. This CDR3 is CASSLGPGWGTGELFF. As DNA, the CDR3 is TGTGCCAGCAGCTTAGGTCCAGGCTGGGGCACCGGGGAGCTGTTTTTT.

This chain joins TRBV5-4 and TRBJ2-2, with D possibly being TRBD1 (5 bases). V shed 3 bases and J shed 4 bases, with 16 bases lying between them. Per germline, CDR1 SGHNT and CDR2 YYREEE (reference sequence). CDR3 size: 16 residues. The chain's CDR3 is CASSSQQGRGTGELFF. Here the CDR3 DNA reads TGTGCCAGCAGCTCGCAGCAGGGAAGGGGCACCGGGGAGCTGTTTTTT.

This chain uses TRBV6-2 or TRBV6-3 with TRBJ2-5, with D possibly matching TRBD1 (6 bases). This CDR3 is 16 amino acids long. CDR1 and CDR2 from the germline V gene are MNHEY and SVGEGT. Trimming took 0 bases from V and 1 from J, leaving 12 bases between them. In nucleotides, the CDR3 is TGTGCCAGCAGTTACTCCCCGGGCAGGGGCCAAGAGACCCAGTACTTC. It encodes CASSYSPGRGQETQYF.

The chain couples TRBV6-5 to TRBJ1-2; D is unresolved. Trimming cost V 6 bases and J 8 bases, with 16 bases left between them. CDR3 size: 13 residues. Per the germline V gene, CDR1 is MNHEY and CDR2 is SVGAGI. CDR3 in DNA: TGTGCCAGCAGCCCGGGCGCAGGTGGGGGCTACACCTTC. Translated: CASSPGAGGGYTF.

The DNA of the CDR3 is TGTGCCAGCAGCTTGAGCAATGAGCAGTTCTTC. This sequence encodes CASSLSNEQFF. This rearrangement joins TRBV7-2 to TRBJ2-1; D not resolved. The CDR3 length is 11 residues. Germline CDR1 is SGHTA and CDR2 is FQGNSA. V lost 3 bases and J 6 bases, leaving 3 bases between the germline ends.

This clone was counted a single time. J is TRBJ1-5 and V is TRBV4-2; D is ambiguous. The CDR3 length is 15 residues. The V end lost 0 bases, the J end lost 0 bases, and 6 bases lay between the germline ends. CDR1 and CDR2 (germline): LGHNA, YNFKEQ. CDR3 residues: CASSQERYSNQPQHF. The CDR3, as DNA: TGTGCCAGCAGCCAAGAAAGGTATAGCAATCAGCCCCAGCATTTT.

This rearrangement joins TRBV14 to TRBJ1-1, with 7 bases fitting TRBD1. V dropped 4 bases and J dropped 3; count of bases not matched to a gene: 8. Germline V gene data show CDR1 as SGHDN and CDR2 as FVKESK. The CDR3 totals 15 residues. The CDR3 DNA is TGTGCCAGCAGCCGACAGGGACTTCGAGACACTGAAGCTTTCTTT. The encoded protein is CASSRQGLRDTEAFF.

The rearrangement uses TRBV19 and TRBJ1-3, with D unresolved. Germline V gene sequence: CDR1 LNHDA, CDR2 SQIVND (reference sequence). Trimming left V 5 bases short and J 2 bases short, with 19 bases between. CDR3 length: 17 amino acids. The CDR3 nucleotides read TGTGCCAGTAGTGCCCCCCGGGAGCAGTTCCCTGGAAACACCATATATTTT. This codes for CASSAPREQFPGNTIYF.

The chain recombines TRBV14 with TRBJ1-1; D is unresolved. The germline V gene has CDR1 SGHDN and CDR2 FVKESK. CDR3 size: 14 residues. V was trimmed by 2 bases and J by 1 base, leaving 8 bases between them. The CDR3 loop is CASSQRTANTEAFF. The CDR3 nucleotides are TGTGCCAGCAGCCAAAGGACGGCGAACACTGAAGCTTTCTTT.